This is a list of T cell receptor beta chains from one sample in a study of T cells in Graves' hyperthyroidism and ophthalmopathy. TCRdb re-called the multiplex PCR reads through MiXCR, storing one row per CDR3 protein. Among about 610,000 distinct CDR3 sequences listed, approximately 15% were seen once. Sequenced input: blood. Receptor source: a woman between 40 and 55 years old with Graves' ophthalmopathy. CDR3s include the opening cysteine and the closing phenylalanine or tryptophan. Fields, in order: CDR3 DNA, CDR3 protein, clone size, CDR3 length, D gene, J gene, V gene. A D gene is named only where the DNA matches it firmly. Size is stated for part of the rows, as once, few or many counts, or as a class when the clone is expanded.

cdr3_nt: TGTGCCAGCGGCGAAGACGAGAGTATTGGTGAAAAACTGTTTTTT
cdr3_aa: CASGEDESIGEKLFF
clone_size: many
cdr3_length: 15
d_call: .
j_call: TRBJ1-4
v_call: TRBV6-1

cdr3_nt: TGCGCCAGCAGCGGGACTAGCGTCTACGAGCAGTACTTC
cdr3_aa: CASSGTSVYEQYF
clone_size: .
cdr3_length: 13
d_call: TRBD2
j_call: TRBJ2-7
v_call: TRBV5-1

cdr3_nt: TGTGCCAGCAGTGAAGCCCTCGGGGGTGAGCAGTTCTTC
cdr3_aa: CASSEALGGEQFF
clone_size: many
cdr3_length: 13
d_call: .
j_call: TRBJ2-1
v_call: TRBV2

cdr3_nt: TGTGCCAGCAGTTTTTCGGGGAGCAGGAATACGCAGTATTTT
cdr3_aa: CASSFSGSRNTQYF
clone_size: many
cdr3_length: 14
d_call: .
j_call: TRBJ2-3
v_call: TRBV28

cdr3_nt: TGCGCCAGCAGCCAAGCGACTAGCGGGGGGCAAGAGACCCAGTACTTC
cdr3_aa: CASSQATSGGQETQYF
clone_size: few
cdr3_length: 16
d_call: TRBD2
j_call: TRBJ2-5
v_call: TRBV4-1

cdr3_nt: TGTGCCAGCAGCCGACGGCTAAGGACTAGCGGGAGGGCAGATACGCAGTATTTT
cdr3_aa: CASSRRLRTSGRADTQYF
clone_size: many
cdr3_length: 18
d_call: TRBD2
j_call: TRBJ2-3
v_call: TRBV12-3/TRBV12-4

cdr3_nt: TGTGCCAGCAGTTTAGGACAAAACGTCCACGAGCAGTACTTC
cdr3_aa: CASSLGQNVHEQYF
clone_size: few
cdr3_length: 14
d_call: .
j_call: TRBJ2-7
v_call: TRBV12-3/TRBV12-4

cdr3_nt: TGCAGCGTCTGGGGCAGGGCGGCCACTGAAGCTTTCTTT
cdr3_aa: CSVWGRAATEAFF
clone_size: few
cdr3_length: 13
d_call: .
j_call: TRBJ1-1
v_call: TRBV29-1

cdr3_nt: TGTGCCTGGAGTGTCAGGACATACTCCTACGAGCAGTACTTC
cdr3_aa: CAWSVRTYSYEQYF
clone_size: .
cdr3_length: 14
d_call: .
j_call: TRBJ2-7
v_call: TRBV30

cdr3_nt: TGTGCCAGCTCACCAGGAGGGGATGAAGCTTTCTTT
cdr3_aa: CASSPGGDEAFF
clone_size: few
cdr3_length: 12
d_call: .
j_call: TRBJ1-1
v_call: TRBV18

cdr3_nt: TGCGCCAGCAGCTTGGGCTCCTATGTATCCGAGCAGTACTTC
cdr3_aa: CASSLGSYVSEQYF
clone_size: many
cdr3_length: 14
d_call: .
j_call: TRBJ2-7
v_call: TRBV5-1

cdr3_nt: TGTGCTAGCAGCTATAACAGGGATTTGGATACGCAGTATTTT
cdr3_aa: CASSYNRDLDTQYF
clone_size: few
cdr3_length: 14
d_call: .
j_call: TRBJ2-3
v_call: TRBV7-7

cdr3_nt: TGCAGTGCTAGTCGGGCTAGCGATACGACAGATACGCAGTATTTT
cdr3_aa: CSASRASDTTDTQYF
clone_size: few
cdr3_length: 15
d_call: .
j_call: TRBJ2-3
v_call: TRBV20-1

cdr3_nt: TGTGCCAGCAGTTTAGACACTATACCGAAGGTAGATACGCAGTATTTT
cdr3_aa: CASSLDTIPKVDTQYF
clone_size: many
cdr3_length: 16
d_call: .
j_call: TRBJ2-3
v_call: TRBV12-3/TRBV12-4

cdr3_nt: TGCGCCAGCAGTTTGGGACAGGGGAAGGACATTCAGTACTTC
cdr3_aa: CASSLGQGKDIQYF
clone_size: few
cdr3_length: 14
d_call: TRBD1
j_call: TRBJ2-4
v_call: TRBV5-1

cdr3_nt: TGTGCCAGCACCCGTGGGAGGGACGGGGTGTACACTGAAGCTTTCTTT
cdr3_aa: CASTRGRDGVYTEAFF
clone_size: many
cdr3_length: 16
d_call: .
j_call: TRBJ1-1
v_call: TRBV6-1

cdr3_nt: TGTGCCTGGAGACCGGAACTAGCGGGCCAAGAGACCCAGTACTTC
cdr3_aa: CAWRPELAGQETQYF
clone_size: few
cdr3_length: 15
d_call: TRBD2
j_call: TRBJ2-5
v_call: TRBV30

cdr3_nt: TGCGCCAGCAGCTTGGTGGACCAATCCTACGAGCAGTACTTC
cdr3_aa: CASSLVDQSYEQYF
clone_size: many
cdr3_length: 14
d_call: .
j_call: TRBJ2-7
v_call: TRBV5-1

cdr3_nt: TGCGCCAGCAGCCGAACGAGGGGATATGGAAACACCATATATTTT
cdr3_aa: CASSRTRGYGNTIYF
clone_size: .
cdr3_length: 15
d_call: .
j_call: TRBJ1-3
v_call: TRBV4-1

cdr3_nt: TGTGCCAGCAGCTTGGCCGAGCTAGCGAGGGATGAGCAGTTCTTC
cdr3_aa: CASSLAELARDEQFF
clone_size: .
cdr3_length: 15
d_call: .
j_call: TRBJ2-1
v_call: TRBV5-6

cdr3_nt: TGTGCCATCAGGGAGACAGGTTCTGCGGCTGGCGAGCAGTACTTC
cdr3_aa: CAIRETGSAAGEQYF
clone_size: .
cdr3_length: 15
d_call: .
j_call: TRBJ2-7
v_call: TRBV10-3

cdr3_nt: TGTGCCAGCAGCACCGGGGCCGGGGAGCAGTACTTC
cdr3_aa: CASSTGAGEQYF
clone_size: many
cdr3_length: 12
d_call: .
j_call: TRBJ2-7
v_call: TRBV28

cdr3_nt: TGTGCCAGCTCACCACGGGACAGGAGGTCCTACGAGCAGTACTTC
cdr3_aa: CASSPRDRRSYEQYF
clone_size: many
cdr3_length: 15
d_call: TRBD1
j_call: TRBJ2-7
v_call: TRBV18

cdr3_nt: TGTGCCAGCAGCGTAGGGACTGCTTCCTACGAGCAGTACTTC
cdr3_aa: CASSVGTASYEQYF
clone_size: .
cdr3_length: 14
d_call: .
j_call: TRBJ2-7
v_call: TRBV9

cdr3_nt: TGTGCCAGCATCGGGGACAGGAACACTGAAGCTTTCTTT
cdr3_aa: CASIGDRNTEAFF
clone_size: many
cdr3_length: 13
d_call: TRBD1
j_call: TRBJ1-1
v_call: TRBV12-3/TRBV12-4

cdr3_nt: TGTGCCAGCAGGACAAGACAGGGGGCGGGAGAGCAGTACTTC
cdr3_aa: CASRTRQGAGEQYF
clone_size: .
cdr3_length: 14
d_call: TRBD1
j_call: TRBJ2-7
v_call: TRBV27

cdr3_nt: TGTGCCAGCCAAGCGGGAGTTGGGACCGGGGAGCTGTTTTTT
cdr3_aa: CASQAGVGTGELFF
clone_size: many
cdr3_length: 14
d_call: TRBD2
j_call: TRBJ2-2
v_call: TRBV7-3

cdr3_nt: TGTGCCTGGGGGGCTCACAATGAGCAGTTCTTC
cdr3_aa: CAWGAHNEQFF
clone_size: many
cdr3_length: 11
d_call: .
j_call: TRBJ2-1
v_call: TRBV30

cdr3_nt: TGTGCCATCAGTGAGTCCGTTTCTAGCGGATACACAGATACGCAGTATTTT
cdr3_aa: CAISESVSSGYTDTQYF
clone_size: few
cdr3_length: 17
d_call: TRBD2
j_call: TRBJ2-3
v_call: TRBV10-3

cdr3_nt: TGTGCCAGCGGCCCAAGGGAGGTCGGGGAGCTGTTTTTT
cdr3_aa: CASGPREVGELFF
clone_size: .
cdr3_length: 13
d_call: .
j_call: TRBJ2-2
v_call: TRBV7-2

cdr3_nt: TGCGCCAGCTATTCAGGGGGATACTACAATGAGCAGTTCTTC
cdr3_aa: CASYSGGYYNEQFF
clone_size: many
cdr3_length: 14
d_call: TRBD1
j_call: TRBJ2-1
v_call: TRBV5-1

cdr3_nt: TGCGCCAGCAGCTCCCGGACAGATAGCACAGATACGCAGTATTTT
cdr3_aa: CASSSRTDSTDTQYF
clone_size: few
cdr3_length: 15
d_call: .
j_call: TRBJ2-3
v_call: TRBV5-1

cdr3_nt: TGCAGTGCCCTCGGGACAGACACTGAAGCTTTCTTT
cdr3_aa: CSALGTDTEAFF
clone_size: few
cdr3_length: 12
d_call: TRBD1
j_call: TRBJ1-1
v_call: TRBV20-1

cdr3_nt: TGTGCCAGCAGTGATCCGCGCAGGAGGGAGACCCAGTACTTC
cdr3_aa: CASSDPRRRETQYF
clone_size: .
cdr3_length: 14
d_call: .
j_call: TRBJ2-5
v_call: TRBV25-1

cdr3_nt: TGTGCCAGTAGTCAAGACAGGGTCGATAGTTCGCCCCAGCATTTT
cdr3_aa: CASSQDRVDSSPQHF
clone_size: .
cdr3_length: 15
d_call: TRBD1
j_call: TRBJ1-5
v_call: TRBV19

cdr3_nt: TGCAGTGCTAGAGATCCTCAGACAGGGGGCACTGAAGCTTTCTTT
cdr3_aa: CSARDPQTGGTEAFF
clone_size: few
cdr3_length: 15
d_call: TRBD1
j_call: TRBJ1-1
v_call: TRBV20-1

cdr3_nt: TGTGCCAGCAGCTTGGGGGGATCCGCTTTGGGCACTGAAGCTTTCTTT
cdr3_aa: CASSLGGSALGTEAFF
clone_size: .
cdr3_length: 16
d_call: .
j_call: TRBJ1-1
v_call: TRBV5-5

cdr3_nt: TGCAGCGCAATACAGGGGGTGAGGGAAAAACTGTTTTTT
cdr3_aa: CSAIQGVREKLFF
clone_size: .
cdr3_length: 13
d_call: TRBD1
j_call: TRBJ1-4
v_call: TRBV29-1

cdr3_nt: TGTGCCAGTAGTATGGGTAGCGGAATCCCCACAGATACGCAGTATTTT
cdr3_aa: CASSMGSGIPTDTQYF
clone_size: few
cdr3_length: 16
d_call: .
j_call: TRBJ2-3
v_call: TRBV19

cdr3_nt: TGTGCCAGCAGTCCCGTCTGGGGCACAGATACGCAGTATTTT
cdr3_aa: CASSPVWGTDTQYF
clone_size: many
cdr3_length: 14
d_call: .
j_call: TRBJ2-3
v_call: TRBV28

cdr3_nt: TGTGCCAGCACCCGCTGGGCAGATTCCTCCTACGAGCAGTACTTC
cdr3_aa: CASTRWADSSYEQYF
clone_size: many
cdr3_length: 15
d_call: .
j_call: TRBJ2-7
v_call: TRBV2

cdr3_nt: TGTGCCAGCAGCTTAGGAGGAGGATCTGGGGCCAACGTCCTGACTTTC
cdr3_aa: CASSLGGGSGANVLTF
clone_size: many
cdr3_length: 16
d_call: .
j_call: TRBJ2-6
v_call: TRBV7-3

cdr3_nt: TGCAGTGCTAGAGATCAAGGTACGGCGGGGAAAACTGAAGCTTTCTTT
cdr3_aa: CSARDQGTAGKTEAFF
clone_size: many
cdr3_length: 16
d_call: .
j_call: TRBJ1-1
v_call: TRBV20-1

cdr3_nt: TGTGCCAGCAGTCCCACCCTCGACAGGGCTGAGTTGGGTCCCTACGAGCAGTACTTC
cdr3_aa: CASSPTLDRAELGPYEQYF
clone_size: .
cdr3_length: 19
d_call: TRBD1
j_call: TRBJ2-7
v_call: TRBV27

cdr3_nt: TGCAGTGCGGAAGGACAGGGAGCAACTGAAGCTTTCTTT
cdr3_aa: CSAEGQGATEAFF
clone_size: few
cdr3_length: 13
d_call: TRBD1
j_call: TRBJ1-1
v_call: TRBV20-1

cdr3_nt: TGTGCCAGCAGCATTCTCCCGGGACTAGCGGGGTCAAATGAGCAGTTCTTC
cdr3_aa: CASSILPGLAGSNEQFF
clone_size: .
cdr3_length: 17
d_call: TRBD2
j_call: TRBJ2-1
v_call: TRBV7-3

cdr3_nt: TGTGCCAGCAGTTACGACGCATACACAGGGGGCCACGAGCAGTACTTC
cdr3_aa: CASSYDAYTGGHEQYF
clone_size: few
cdr3_length: 16
d_call: TRBD1
j_call: TRBJ2-7
v_call: TRBV6-6

cdr3_nt: TGTGCCAGCCGAGAAACTAGCGGTGCTTACGAGCAGTACTTC
cdr3_aa: CASRETSGAYEQYF
clone_size: many
cdr3_length: 14
d_call: TRBD2
j_call: TRBJ2-7
v_call: TRBV3-1

cdr3_nt: TGTGCCAGTACTACCGGGGGGTTTAACACTGAAGCTTTCTTT
cdr3_aa: CASTTGGFNTEAFF
clone_size: few
cdr3_length: 14
d_call: .
j_call: TRBJ1-1
v_call: TRBV19

cdr3_nt: TGTGCCAGCAGCCAATTTGGGGGGAACACCGGGGAGCTGTTTTTT
cdr3_aa: CASSQFGGNTGELFF
clone_size: many
cdr3_length: 15
d_call: .
j_call: TRBJ2-2
v_call: TRBV3-1

cdr3_nt: TGTGCCAGCAGTTTCGAACTAGCGGGCCGCGAACAGTACTTC
cdr3_aa: CASSFELAGREQYF
clone_size: many
cdr3_length: 14
d_call: TRBD2
j_call: TRBJ2-7
v_call: TRBV28

cdr3_nt: TGTGCCAGCAGCCAAGACGGAAGCGGGAGGCTAGGAGCTACAGATACGCAGTATTTT
cdr3_aa: CASSQDGSGRLGATDTQYF
clone_size: many
cdr3_length: 19
d_call: TRBD2
j_call: TRBJ2-3
v_call: TRBV14